This TCR beta chain was documented in a study of cytomegalovirus exposure and HLA in healthy donors. Study details: Around 180 million T cells yielded 117 million unique TCR beta sequences in earlier analysis. Study-level results: Based on reports, TCR beta sequences accurately predicted HLA-A and HLA-B alleles for most subjects. As immune exposure information, only CMV serostatus was available. A later analysis linked a missense variant in DCLRE1C to the trimming of TCR beta V and J genes.

Of note for this clone: What it recognizes is unknown.

Germline lookup yields CDR1 MRHNA and CDR2 SNTAGT. This CDR3 is built from 18 residues. V was trimmed by 3 bases and J by 0 bases, leaving 21 bases between them. Primers included in the PCR were 60 Vbeta and 13 Jbeta primers. The method was immunoSEQ multiplex PCR; TCRdb's version includes in-frame clones alone and lacks a portion of them. This sample's table has about 200,000 clones. The clonotype comes from a young man in good health and CMV-seronegative. Sequencing input: PBMCs. The chain joins TRBV6-4 to TRBJ2-7; D uncertain. DNA for the CDR3: TGTGCCAGCAGTGAACCCAGCCCTGCGGCAACCCTCTCCTACGAGCAGTACTTC. Its translation is CASSEPSPAATLSYEQYF.